The next 26 T cell receptor beta chains were all read from a single sample in a study of T cells after yellow fever vaccination. TCRdb itself ran the 5' RACE reads through MiXCR, one entry per CDR3 protein. The sample includes 250,000 or so distinct CDR3 sequences, about 3.7% seen only once; the top ten take over 15%. The sample was PBMCs, taken 15 days after the yellow fever booster vaccination. The receptor source for this set is a man between 18 and 35 years old who received the YFV17D yellow fever vaccine.

This clonotype was recorded many times. This sequence joins TRBV7-2 and TRBJ1-5; 7 nucleotides match TRBD1. Germline V lookup: CDR1 SGHTA, CDR2 FQGNSA. The V segment lost 5 bases and the J segment 5 bases; nucleotides outside the gene matches: 9. CDR3 length: 15 amino acids. CDR3 in DNA: TGTGCCAGCAGCACAAACACAGGGGATTATCAGCCCCAGCATTTT. Residues: CASSTNTGDYQPQHF.

This clonotype was recorded many times. The chain is built from TRBV12-3 or TRBV12-4 and TRBJ2-1; D ambiguous. The CDR3 loop spans 15 amino acids. Trimming cost V 3 bases and J 4 bases, with 13 bases left between them. The CDR3 DNA follows: TGTGCCAGCAGTTTTGAGATTAATCCTTACAATGAGCAGTTCTTC. Its protein is CASSFEINPYNEQFF.

This clonotype has at least ten counts. The CDR3 loop is CASSLDSASETQYF. The CDR3 nucleotides are TGCGCCAGCAGCTTGGACTCTGCCAGTGAGACCCAGTACTTC. The rearrangement links TRBV5-1 to TRBJ2-5; D call uncertain. The CDR3 length is 14 residues. Germline CDR1 and CDR2: SGHRS and YFSETQ. Trimming pared 0 bases from V and 5 bases from J, leaving 11 bases between.

This clonotype was observed a few times. The J gene is TRBJ1-4, the V gene TRBV19, with 8 bases that match TRBD1. This CDR3 region has 15 residues. J was trimmed by 8 bases and V by 1 base; bases with no gene match: 6. CDR1 LNHDA and CDR2 SQIVND come from the germline V gene (reference sequence). In DNA form, the CDR3 reads TGTGCCAGTAGTATAGTTCAGGGGGCCGGAGAAAAACTGTTTTTT. Protein: CASSIVQGAGEKLFF.

This clonotype was seen at least ten times. This chain connects TRBV10-3 to TRBJ2-1, with TRBD2 matching over 10 bases. The V segment lost 10 bases and the J segment 7 bases; nucleotides outside the gene matches: 7. In germline, CDR1 is ENHRY, CDR2 SYGVKD. CDR3 length: 13 residues. This chain's CDR3 is CATSGGGVNEQFF. The CDR3 DNA sequence: TGTGCCACTAGCGGGGGAGGTGTGAATGAGCAGTTCTTC.

This clonotype was seen ten or more times. This rearrangement joins TRBV29-1 to TRBJ2-5; D is uncertain. V gave up 6 bases and J gave up 6 bases, with 14 bases separating them. The CDR3 runs 12 residues. The germline gives CDR1 SQVTM, CDR2 ANQGSEA. Written as DNA, the CDR3 is TGCAGCGTCGTAGAGGTATGGAAGACCCAGTACTTC. Its protein product is CSVVEVWKTQYF. The whole variable domain, remainder taken from reference TRBV29-1 and TRBJ2-5, is SAVISQKPSRDICQRGTSLTIQCQVDSQVTMMFWYRQQPGQSLTLIATANQGSEATYESGFVIDKFPISRPNLTFSTLTVSNMSPEDSSIYLCSVVEVWKTQYFGPGTRLLVL.

This clonotype was seen many times. The chain couples TRBV7-9 to TRBJ2-7, with a tentative D call TRBD1 (5 bases). The CDR3 has 12 amino acids. The germline V gene has CDR1 SEHNR and CDR2 FQNEAQ (reference sequence). CDR3 region: CPTRLGAAEQYV. CDR3 nucleotide sequence: TGTCCCACCCGTCTAGGGGCCGCCGAGCAGTACGTC.

This clonotype was observed at least ten times. The rearrangement uses TRBV2 and TRBJ1-1; D remains ambiguous. This CDR3 comprises 12 residues. From germline, CDR1 is SNHLY and CDR2 FYNNEI. With 8 bases removed from V and 4 bases from J, the gap between germline ends came to 11 bases. Here the CDR3 reads CASVRSGTEAFF. CDR3 DNA sequence: TGTGCCAGCGTCAGGTCCGGCACTGAAGCTTTCTTT.

This clonotype was counted at least ten times. The rearrangement joins TRBV13 to TRBJ2-7; TRBD1 aligns across 8 bases. V was pared by 0 bases and J by 6 bases, with 4 bases of the junction left unmatched. Germline V gives CDR1 PRHDT, CDR2 FYEKMQ (reference sequence). The CDR3 consists of 14 residues. For the CDR3, the DNA is TGTGCCAGCAGCTTAGGTTTAACAGGGGGCGAGCAGTACGTC. This codes for CASSLGLTGGEQYV.

There are many counts of this clonotype. The genes are TRBV5-1 and TRBJ2-3; D perhaps matches TRBD1 (6 bases). Germline assignment: CDR1 SGHRS and CDR2 YFSETQ. Deletions cut 5 bases from V and 2 bases from J, with 12 bases between. There are 14 residues in the CDR3. The CDR3 nucleotides are TGCGCCAGCAGGCAACAGGGATACACAGATACGCAGTATTTT. Translated: CASRQQGYTDTQYF.

This clonotype was counted ten times or more. The chain uses TRBV5-1 and TRBJ2-7, with 11 bases lining up with TRBD1. Trimming removed 0 bases from V and 5 bases from J; junction bases left unmatched: 4. The CDR3 totals 15 residues. Germline CDR1 SGHRS, CDR2 YFSETQ. The chain's CDR3 is CASSLEGQGADEQYV. CDR3 sequence (DNA): TGCGCCAGCAGCTTGGAAGGACAGGGGGCGGACGAGCAGTACGTC.

There are many counts of this clonotype. The chain couples TRBV28 to TRBJ1-2; D perhaps matches TRBD1 (6 bases). This CDR3 has 14 residues. Trimming cost V 7 bases and J 2 bases, with 14 bases left between them. Per the germline V gene, CDR1 is MDHEN and CDR2 is SYDVKM. The CDR3 sequence: CASNPDTGNYGYTF. The DNA of the CDR3 is TGTGCCAGCAACCCGGACACAGGGAACTATGGCTACACCTTC.

In this sample, this clonotype turned up many times. J is TRBJ2-7 and V is TRBV5-6, with 8 bases lining up with TRBD2. Unmatched junction bases numbered 10, after V lost 2 bases and J lost 0 bases. The CDR3 totals 17 residues. Germline CDR1 reads SGHDT; CDR2 reads YYEEEE. The CDR3 spells CASSLSSGGRSSYEQYF. The CDR3 DNA is TGTGCCAGCAGCTTATCCAGCGGGGGCCGAAGCTCCTACGAGCAGTACTTC.

This clonotype was found many times. This chain connects TRBV7-2 to TRBJ1-5; D ambiguous. Germline V lookup: CDR1 SGHTA, CDR2 FQGNSA. Trimming removed 5 bases at V and 3 bases at J, with 8 bases between. This CDR3 has 13 residues. CDR3 region: CASSRVHNQPQHF. CDR3 nucleotides: TGTGCCAGCAGCCGAGTACACAATCAGCCCCAGCATTTT.

This clonotype was observed at least ten times. J is TRBJ1-2 and V is TRBV6-2 or TRBV6-3; tentative D call: TRBD1 (5 bases). The germline gives CDR1 MNHEY, CDR2 SVGEGT. The CDR3 sequence is 16 residues long. V lost 6 bases and J 4 bases, leaving 21 bases between the germline ends. As DNA, the CDR3 is TGTGCCAGCAGCCACGACCCGTTGACAGTCGTCTATGGCTACACCTTC. It specifies CASSHDPLTVVYGYTF.

This clonotype was seen at least ten times. The genes are TRBV9 and TRBJ1-3, with unresolved D. Germline lookup yields CDR1 SGDLS and CDR2 YYNGEE. This CDR3 spans 15 amino acids. V was cut by 0 bases and J by 0 bases, with 7 bases left in between. The CDR3 DNA reads as TGTGCCAGCAGCGTAGTTCCCAGCTCTGGAAACACCATATATTTT. Protein product: CASSVVPSSGNTIYF.

This clonotype occurred many times. The V and J genes are TRBV12-3 or TRBV12-4 and TRBJ1-3, with D perhaps matching TRBD1 (5 bases). There are 13 residues in the CDR3. V was pared by 3 bases and J by 4 bases, with 7 bases between. For the CDR3, the DNA is TGTGCCAGCAGTTTCAGACAGGGAAACACCATATATTTT. It specifies CASSFRQGNTIYF.

This clonotype has ten or more counts. The V gene is TRBV7-2, the J gene TRBJ1-1; no clear D. The germline V gene encodes CDR1 SGHTA and CDR2 FQGNSA. V shed 1 base and J shed 1 base, with 10 bases lying between them. This CDR3 spans 15 amino acids. Written as DNA, the CDR3 is TGTGCCAGCAGCTTAGAGGCGGGGAAGAACACTGAAGCTTTCTTT. Residues: CASSLEAGKNTEAFF.

This clonotype was counted at least ten times. The gene calls are TRBV5-1 and TRBJ2-3; D is perhaps TRBD1 (5 bases). The CDR3 is 11 residues long. CDR1 SGHRS and CDR2 YFSETQ come from the germline V gene. Trimming removed 6 bases from V and 5 bases from J, with 7 bases in between. The CDR3 sequence: CASTGLDTQYF. CDR3 in DNA: TGCGCCAGCACAGGGCTAGATACGCAGTATTTT.

In its sample, this clonotype was seen many times. The genes are TRBV7-2 and TRBJ2-5; D remains ambiguous. Deletions cut 5 bases from V and 0 bases from J, with 4 bases between. The CDR3 is made up of 12 amino acids. CDR1 is SGHTA, CDR2 FQGNSA, per germline. The CDR3 coding sequence is TGTGCCAGCAGCGGGTACCAAGAGACCCAGTACTTC. It is translated as CASSGYQETQYF.

The sample holds many counts of this clonotype. The V call is TRBV4-1, the J call TRBJ2-7; TRBD2 might be the D (5 bases). The CDR3 consists of 15 residues. Looked up from germline, CDR1 is MGHRA and CDR2 is YSYEKL. V lost 1 base and J 1 base, leaving 11 bases between the germline ends. CDR3 in amino acids: CASSQVSPGSYEQYF. Here the CDR3 DNA reads TGCGCCAGCAGCCAAGTGTCCCCGGGATCCTACGAGCAGTACTTC.

This clonotype was recorded many times. V gene TRBV20-1 combines with J gene TRBJ1-4, with no clear D. Germline V gene lookup returns CDR1 DFQATT and CDR2 SNEGSKA (reference sequence). The CDR3 covers 13 residues. V lost 6 bases to trimming and J lost 0 bases, with 8 bases between them. CDR3 coding DNA: TGCAGTGCAGGACCTTCAACTAATGAAAAACTGTTTTTT. It specifies CSAGPSTNEKLFF.

In this sample, this clonotype turned up many times. V is TRBV7-9 and J is TRBJ2-5; 11 bases match TRBD1. This CDR3 spans 15 amino acids. J was trimmed by 4 bases and V by 6 bases; bases with no gene match: 7. Germline CDR1 reads SEHNR; CDR2 reads FQNEAQ (reference sequence). The chain's CDR3 is CASSYWTGGRETQYF. CDR3 DNA: TGTGCCAGCAGTTACTGGACAGGGGGCAGAGAGACCCAGTACTTC.

This clonotype was recorded many times. This sequence joins TRBV20-1 and TRBJ1-6; TRBD1 aligns across 10 bases. The J segment lost 8 bases and the V segment lost 5 bases, leaving 3 bases of the junction unmatched. The CDR3 contains 13 residues. Germline lookup yields CDR1 DFQATT and CDR2 SNEGSKA (reference sequence). The CDR3 here is CSAGGTGDSPLHF. In nucleotides, the CDR3 is TGCAGTGCTGGTGGGACAGGGGATTCACCCCTCCACTTT.

This clonotype was observed many times. The CDR3 DNA reads as TGTGCCAGCAGCCGACCGGGGGGCCAAGAGACCCAGTACTTC. Its translation is CASSRPGGQETQYF. The chain recombines TRBV7-9 with TRBJ2-5; 7 bases match TRBD2. The CDR3 loop spans 14 amino acids. Germline V CDR1 and CDR2: SEHNR, FQNEAQ (reference sequence). Germline trimming cut 5 bases from V and 1 base from J; bases unmatched to any gene: 4.

The table lists this clonotype with many counts. The chain has TRBV12-3 or TRBV12-4 and TRBJ1-2, with D possibly being TRBD1 (5 bases). This CDR3 has 14 residues. The V end was cut by 6 bases, the J end by 7 bases, with 18 bases between. CDR3 region: CASSPSVGGPGYTF. DNA for the CDR3: TGTGCCAGCAGCCCAAGTGTCGGGGGACCTGGCTACACCTTC.